This T cell receptor beta chain was found in a study of T cells after yellow fever vaccination. V was trimmed by 6 bases and J by 0 bases, leaving 15 bases between them. The length of the CDR3 is 16 residues. Germline V gene lookup returns CDR1 MNHNS and CDR2 SASEGT. In TCRdb, the 5' RACE reads were re-called with MiXCR into one record per CDR3 protein. The table includes under 550,000 distinct CDR3 sequences, about a fifth detected once. This receptor was obtained from a man between 18 and 29 years old who received the YFV17D yellow fever vaccine. The chain has TRBV6-1 and TRBJ2-1; no reliable D call. Sequenced here: PBMCs, sampled about 20 days after the first yellow fever vaccination. The CDR3 DNA reads as TGTGCCAGCAGGGGCGACGGTTTGAGCTCCTACAATGAGCAGTTCTTC. It translates to CASRGDGLSSYNEQFF.